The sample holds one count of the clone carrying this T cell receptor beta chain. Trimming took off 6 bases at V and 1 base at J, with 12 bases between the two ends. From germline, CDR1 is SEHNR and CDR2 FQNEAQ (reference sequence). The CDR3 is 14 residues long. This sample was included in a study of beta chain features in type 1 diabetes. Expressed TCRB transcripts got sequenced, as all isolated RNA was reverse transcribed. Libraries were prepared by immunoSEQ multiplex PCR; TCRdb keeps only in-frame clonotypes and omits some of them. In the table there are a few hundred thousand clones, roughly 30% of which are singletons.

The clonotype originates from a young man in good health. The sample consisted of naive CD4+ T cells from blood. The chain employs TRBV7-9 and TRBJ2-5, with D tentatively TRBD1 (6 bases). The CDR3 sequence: CASRPGQLQETQYF. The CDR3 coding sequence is TGTGCCAGCAGGCCGGGACAACTCCAAGAGACCCAGTACTTC.